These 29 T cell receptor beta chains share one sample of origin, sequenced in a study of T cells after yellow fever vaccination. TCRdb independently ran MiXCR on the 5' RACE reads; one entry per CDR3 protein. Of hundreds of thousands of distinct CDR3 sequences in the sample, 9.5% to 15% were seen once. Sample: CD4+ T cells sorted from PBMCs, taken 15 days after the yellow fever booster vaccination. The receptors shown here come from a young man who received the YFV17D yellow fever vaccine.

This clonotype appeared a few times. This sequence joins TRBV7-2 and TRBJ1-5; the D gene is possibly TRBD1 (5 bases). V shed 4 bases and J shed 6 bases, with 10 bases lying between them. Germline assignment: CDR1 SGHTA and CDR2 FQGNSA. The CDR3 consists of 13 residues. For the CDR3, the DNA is TGTGCCAGCAGCTCAGGGTATAGTCAGCCCCAGCATTTT. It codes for CASSSGYSQPQHF.

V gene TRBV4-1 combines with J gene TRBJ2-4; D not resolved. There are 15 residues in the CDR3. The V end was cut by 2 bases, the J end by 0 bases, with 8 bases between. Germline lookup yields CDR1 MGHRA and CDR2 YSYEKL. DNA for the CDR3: TGCGCCAGCAGCCAAATTGGCTTAGCCAAAAACATTCAGTACTTC. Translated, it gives CASSQIGLAKNIQYF.

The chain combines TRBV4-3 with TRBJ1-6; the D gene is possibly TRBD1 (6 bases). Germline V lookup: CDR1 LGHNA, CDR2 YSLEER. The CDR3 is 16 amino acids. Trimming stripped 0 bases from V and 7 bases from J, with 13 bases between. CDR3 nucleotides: TGCGCCAGCAGCCAAGATAACAGGGCTTGGAATTCACCCCTCCACTTT. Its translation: CASSQDNRAWNSPLHF.

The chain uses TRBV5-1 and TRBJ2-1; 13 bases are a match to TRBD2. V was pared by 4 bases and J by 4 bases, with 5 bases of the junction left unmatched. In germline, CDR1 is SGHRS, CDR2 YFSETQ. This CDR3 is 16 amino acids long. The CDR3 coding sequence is TGCGCCAGCAGCGGGGGGACTAGCGGGACATACAATGAGCAGTTCTTC. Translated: CASSGGTSGTYNEQFF.

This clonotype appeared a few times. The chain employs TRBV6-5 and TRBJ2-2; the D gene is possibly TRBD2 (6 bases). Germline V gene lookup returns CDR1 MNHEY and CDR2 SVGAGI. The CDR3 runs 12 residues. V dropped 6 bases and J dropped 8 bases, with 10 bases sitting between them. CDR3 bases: TGTGCCAGCAGACGCGGACTAGGGGAGCTGTTTTTT. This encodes CASRRGLGELFF.

CDR3 in amino acids: CASSLDLVLVYNEQFF. Written as DNA, the CDR3 is TGTGCCAGCAGCTTAGATTTAGTCTTAGTATACAATGAGCAGTTCTTC. The rearrangement uses TRBV11-2 and TRBJ2-1, with D unclear. V gave up 0 bases and J gave up 4 bases, with 13 bases separating them. Germline CDR1 SGHAT, CDR2 FQNNGV. This CDR3 region has 16 residues. The complete variable domain, with remaining parts taken from reference TRBV11-2 and TRBJ2-1, reads EAGVAQSPRYKIIEKRQSVAFWCNPISGHATLYWYQQILGQGPKLLIQFQNNGVVDDSQLPKDRFSAERLKGVDSTLKIQPAKLEDSAVYLCASSLDLVLVYNEQFFGPGTRLTVL.

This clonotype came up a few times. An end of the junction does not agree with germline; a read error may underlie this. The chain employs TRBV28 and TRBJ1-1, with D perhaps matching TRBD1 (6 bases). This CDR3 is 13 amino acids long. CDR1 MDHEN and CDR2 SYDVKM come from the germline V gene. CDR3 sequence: CASTLQGLGEAFF. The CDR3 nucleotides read TGTGCCAGCACTTTACAGGGATTGGGTGAAGCTTTCTTT. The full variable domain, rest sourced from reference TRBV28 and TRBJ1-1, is DVKVTQSSRYLVKRTGEKVFLECVQDMDHENMFWYRQDPGLGLRLIYFSYDVKMKEKGDIPEGYSVSREKKERFSLILESASTNQTSMYLCASTLQGLGEAFFGQGTRLTVV.

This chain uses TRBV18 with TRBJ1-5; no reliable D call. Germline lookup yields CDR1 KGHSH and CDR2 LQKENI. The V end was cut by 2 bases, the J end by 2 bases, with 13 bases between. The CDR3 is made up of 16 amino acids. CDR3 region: CASSPVASRRNQPQHF. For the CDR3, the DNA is TGTGCCAGCTCACCAGTTGCCAGCCGACGCAATCAGCCCCAGCATTTT.

The CDR3 region is CASSVDVRRYNEQFF. For the CDR3, the DNA is TGTGCCAGCAGCGTAGACGTCCGAAGATACAATGAGCAGTTCTTC. V is TRBV9 and J is TRBJ2-1; D gene uncertain. Trimming pared 0 bases from V and 4 bases from J, leaving 11 bases between. The germline CDR1 and CDR2 sequences are SGDLS and YYNGEE. This CDR3 region has 15 residues.

The CDR3 protein is CASSQTDWEFF. CDR3 DNA: TGTGCCAGCAGCCAGACAGATTGGGAGTTCTTC. V and J are TRBV11-2 and TRBJ2-1; weak D call: TRBD1 (5 bases). Germline assignment: CDR1 SGHAT and CDR2 FQNNGV. The CDR3 spans 11 residues. The V and J ends lost 5 bases and 14 bases respectively, with 13 bases between them.

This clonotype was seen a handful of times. The chain's CDR3 is CATRSTEAFF. CDR3 coding DNA: TGTGCCACCCGATCGACCGAAGCTTTCTTT. The rearrangement uses TRBV12-3 or TRBV12-4 and TRBJ1-1; D gene uncertain. This CDR3 spans 10 amino acids. The V and J ends lost 10 bases and 8 bases respectively, with 11 bases between them.

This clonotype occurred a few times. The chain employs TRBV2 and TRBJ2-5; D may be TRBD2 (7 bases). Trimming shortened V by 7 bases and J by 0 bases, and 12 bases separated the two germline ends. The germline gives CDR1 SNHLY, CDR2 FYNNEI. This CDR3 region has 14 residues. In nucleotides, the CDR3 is TGTGCCAGCATCATAGGGGGGGACCAAGAGACCCAGTACTTC. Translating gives CASIIGGDQETQYF.

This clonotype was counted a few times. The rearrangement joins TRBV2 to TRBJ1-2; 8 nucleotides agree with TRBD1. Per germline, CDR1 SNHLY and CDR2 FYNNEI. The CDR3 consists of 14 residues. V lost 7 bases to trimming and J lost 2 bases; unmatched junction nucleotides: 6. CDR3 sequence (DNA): TGTGCCAGCATGTGGGACAGGTCCAACTATGGCTACACCTTC. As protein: CASMWDRSNYGYTF.

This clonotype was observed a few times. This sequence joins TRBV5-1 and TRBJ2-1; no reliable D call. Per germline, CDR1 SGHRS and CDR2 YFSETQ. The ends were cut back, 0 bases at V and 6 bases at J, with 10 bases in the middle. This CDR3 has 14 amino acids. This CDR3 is CASSLASGFNEQFF. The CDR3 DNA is TGCGCCAGCAGCTTGGCATCCGGGTTCAATGAGCAGTTCTTC.

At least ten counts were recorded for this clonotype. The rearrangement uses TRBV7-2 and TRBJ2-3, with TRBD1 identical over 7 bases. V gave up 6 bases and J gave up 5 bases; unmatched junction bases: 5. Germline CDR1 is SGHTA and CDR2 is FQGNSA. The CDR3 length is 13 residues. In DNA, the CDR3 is TGTGCCAGCAGGTCACAGGGGTTAGATACGCAGTATTTT. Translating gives CASRSQGLDTQYF.

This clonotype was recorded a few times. CDR3 region: CASSVWSRGQDIQYF. The CDR3, as DNA: TGTGCCAGCAGTGTGTGGTCCAGGGGGCAGGACATTCAGTACTTC. The chain uses TRBV2 and TRBJ2-4; 8 nucleotides agree with TRBD1. This CDR3 region has 15 residues. CDR1 SNHLY and CDR2 FYNNEI come from the germline V gene. Trimming took 4 bases from V and 8 from J; bases not matched to a gene: 10.

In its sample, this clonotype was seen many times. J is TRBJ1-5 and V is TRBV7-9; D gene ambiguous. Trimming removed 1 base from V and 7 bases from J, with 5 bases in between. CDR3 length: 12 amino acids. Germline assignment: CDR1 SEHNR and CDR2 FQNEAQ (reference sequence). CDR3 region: CASSLDQQPQHF. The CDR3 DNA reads TGTGCCAGCAGCTTAGATCAGCAGCCCCAGCATTTT.

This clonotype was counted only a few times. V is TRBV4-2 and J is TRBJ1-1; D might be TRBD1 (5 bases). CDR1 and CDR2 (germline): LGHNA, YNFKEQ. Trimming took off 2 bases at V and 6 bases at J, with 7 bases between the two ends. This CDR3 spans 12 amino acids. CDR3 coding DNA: TGTGCCAGCAGCCAAAGGGACGCTGAAGCTTTCTTT. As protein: CASSQRDAEAFF.

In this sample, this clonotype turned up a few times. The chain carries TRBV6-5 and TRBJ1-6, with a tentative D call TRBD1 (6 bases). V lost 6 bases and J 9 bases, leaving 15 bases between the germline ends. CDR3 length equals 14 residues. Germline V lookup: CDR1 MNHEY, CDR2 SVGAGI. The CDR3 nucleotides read TGTGCCAGCAGAGTACAGGGTGAGGGTTCACCCCTCCACTTT. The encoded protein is CASRVQGEGSPLHF.

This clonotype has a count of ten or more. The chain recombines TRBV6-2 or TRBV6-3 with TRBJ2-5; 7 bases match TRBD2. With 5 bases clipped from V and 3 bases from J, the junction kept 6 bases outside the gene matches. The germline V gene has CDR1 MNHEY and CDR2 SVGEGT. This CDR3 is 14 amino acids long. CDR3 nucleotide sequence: TGTGCCAGCAGTACGGGGGGATCGGAAGAGACCCAGTACTTC. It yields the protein CASSTGGSEETQYF.

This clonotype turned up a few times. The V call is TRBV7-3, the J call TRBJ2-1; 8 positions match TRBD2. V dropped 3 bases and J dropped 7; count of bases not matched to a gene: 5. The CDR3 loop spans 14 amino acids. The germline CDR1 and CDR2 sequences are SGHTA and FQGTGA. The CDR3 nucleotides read TGTGCCAGCAGCTTCGGGGGGGCGTCAAATGAGCAGTTCTTC. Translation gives CASSFGGASNEQFF.

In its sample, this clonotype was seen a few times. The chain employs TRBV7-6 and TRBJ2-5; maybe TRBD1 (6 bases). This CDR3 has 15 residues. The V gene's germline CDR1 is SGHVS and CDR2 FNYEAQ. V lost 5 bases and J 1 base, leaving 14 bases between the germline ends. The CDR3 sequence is CASSQVRGGQETQYF. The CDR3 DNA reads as TGTGCCAGCAGCCAAGTCAGGGGCGGCCAAGAGACCCAGTACTTC.

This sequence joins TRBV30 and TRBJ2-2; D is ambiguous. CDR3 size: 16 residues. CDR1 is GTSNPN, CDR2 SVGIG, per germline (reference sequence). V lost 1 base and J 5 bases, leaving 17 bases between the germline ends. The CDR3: CAWSAVPDLFTGELFF. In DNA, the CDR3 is TGTGCCTGGAGTGCCGTACCGGATCTGTTTACCGGGGAGCTGTTTTTT.

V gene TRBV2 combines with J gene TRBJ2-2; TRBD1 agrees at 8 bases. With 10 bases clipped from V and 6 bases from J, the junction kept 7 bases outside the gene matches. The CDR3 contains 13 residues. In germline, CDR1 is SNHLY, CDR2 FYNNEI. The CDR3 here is CAITDRAPGELFF. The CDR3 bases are TGTGCCATCACGGACAGGGCTCCCGGGGAGCTGTTTTTT.

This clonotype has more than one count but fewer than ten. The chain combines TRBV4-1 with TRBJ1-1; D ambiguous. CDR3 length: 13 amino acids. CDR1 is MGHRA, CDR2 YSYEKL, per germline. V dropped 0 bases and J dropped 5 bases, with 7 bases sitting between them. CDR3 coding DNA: TGCGCCAGCAGCCAAGATAAGGGAACTGAAGCTTTCTTT. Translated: CASSQDKGTEAFF.

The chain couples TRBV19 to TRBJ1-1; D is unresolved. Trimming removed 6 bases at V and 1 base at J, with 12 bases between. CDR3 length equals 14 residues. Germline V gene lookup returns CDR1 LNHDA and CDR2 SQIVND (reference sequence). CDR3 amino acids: CASRLMEGNTEAFF. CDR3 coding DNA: TGTGCCAGTAGGTTAATGGAAGGGAACACTGAAGCTTTCTTT.

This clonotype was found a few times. CDR3 in amino acids: CASSQRLAGVTDTQYF. The CDR3 bases are TGTGCCAGCAGCCAGCGACTAGCGGGGGTCACAGATACGCAGTATTTT. V gene TRBV7-2 combines with J gene TRBJ2-3; 12 positions agree with TRBD2. The J segment lost 2 bases and the V segment lost 5 bases, leaving 5 bases of the junction unmatched. Germline CDR1 SGHTA, CDR2 FQGNSA. This CDR3 has 16 amino acids.

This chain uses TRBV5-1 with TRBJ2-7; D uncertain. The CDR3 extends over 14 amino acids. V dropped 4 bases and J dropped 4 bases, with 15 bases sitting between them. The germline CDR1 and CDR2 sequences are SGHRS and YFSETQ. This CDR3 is CASSLVGGVYEQYF. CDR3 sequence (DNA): TGCGCCAGCAGCCTGGTGGGTGGGGTTTACGAGCAGTACTTC.

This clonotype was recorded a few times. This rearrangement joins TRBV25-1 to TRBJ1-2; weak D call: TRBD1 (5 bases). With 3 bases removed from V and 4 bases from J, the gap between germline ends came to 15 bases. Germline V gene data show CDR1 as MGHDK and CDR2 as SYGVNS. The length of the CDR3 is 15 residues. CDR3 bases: TGTGCCAGCAGTGATGTGGGGCAGAGTGGCTATGGCTACACCTTC. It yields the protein CASSDVGQSGYGYTF.